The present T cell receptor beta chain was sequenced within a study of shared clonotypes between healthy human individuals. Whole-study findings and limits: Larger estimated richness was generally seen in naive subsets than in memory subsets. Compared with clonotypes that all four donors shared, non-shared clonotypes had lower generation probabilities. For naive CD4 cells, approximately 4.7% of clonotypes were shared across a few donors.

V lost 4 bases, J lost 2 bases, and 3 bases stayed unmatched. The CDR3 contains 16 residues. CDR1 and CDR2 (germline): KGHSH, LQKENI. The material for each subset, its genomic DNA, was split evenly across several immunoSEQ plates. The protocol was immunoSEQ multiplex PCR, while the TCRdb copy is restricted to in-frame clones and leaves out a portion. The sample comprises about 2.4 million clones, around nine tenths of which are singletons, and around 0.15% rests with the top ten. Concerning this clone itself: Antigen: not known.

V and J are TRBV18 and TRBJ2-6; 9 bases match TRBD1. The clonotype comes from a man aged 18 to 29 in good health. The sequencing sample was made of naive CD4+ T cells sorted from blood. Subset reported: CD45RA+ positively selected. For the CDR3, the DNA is TGTGCCAGCTCACGACAGGGGGGGCCTGGGGCCAACGTCCTGACTTTC. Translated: CASSRQGGPGANVLTF. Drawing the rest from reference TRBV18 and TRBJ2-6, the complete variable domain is NAGVMQNPRHLVRRRGQEARLRCSPMKGHSHVYWYRQLPEEGLKFMVYLQKENIIDESGMPKERFSAEFPKEGPSILRIQQVVRGDSAAYFCASSRQGGPGANVLTFGAGSRLTVL.